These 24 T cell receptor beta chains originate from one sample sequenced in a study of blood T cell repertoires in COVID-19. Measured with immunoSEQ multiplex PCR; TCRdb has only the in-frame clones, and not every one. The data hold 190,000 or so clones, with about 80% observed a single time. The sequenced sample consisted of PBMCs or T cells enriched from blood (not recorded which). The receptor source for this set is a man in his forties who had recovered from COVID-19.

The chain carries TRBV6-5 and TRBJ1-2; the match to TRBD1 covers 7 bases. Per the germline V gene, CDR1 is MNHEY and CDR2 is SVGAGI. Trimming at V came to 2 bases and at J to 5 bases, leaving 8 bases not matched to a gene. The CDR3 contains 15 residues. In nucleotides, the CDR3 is TGTGCCAGCAGTTACGAGGGGGCAGAGACGTATGGCTACACCTTC. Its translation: CASSYEGAETYGYTF.

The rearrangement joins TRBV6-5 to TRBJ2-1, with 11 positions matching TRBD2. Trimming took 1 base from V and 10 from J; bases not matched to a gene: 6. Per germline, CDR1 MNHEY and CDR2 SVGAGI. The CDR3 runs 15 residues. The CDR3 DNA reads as TGTGCCAGCAGTTACTTGTTCACTAGCGGGGGCGAGCAGTTCTTC. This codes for CASSYLFTSGGEQFF.

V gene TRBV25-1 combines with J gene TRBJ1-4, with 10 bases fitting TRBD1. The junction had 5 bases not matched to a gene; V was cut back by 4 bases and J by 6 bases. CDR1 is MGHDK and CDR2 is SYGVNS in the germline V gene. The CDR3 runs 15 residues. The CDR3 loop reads CASSARQGAHEKLFF. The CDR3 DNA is TGTGCCAGCAGTGCGCGACAGGGGGCGCATGAAAAACTGTTTTTT.

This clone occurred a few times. CDR3 residues: CASSLSTGTGSFQPQHF. For the CDR3, the DNA is TGCGCCAGCAGCCTAAGTACCGGGACAGGGTCCTTCCAGCCCCAGCATTTT. The chain recombines TRBV4-1 with TRBJ1-5; 9 bases align to TRBD1. V lost 4 bases to trimming and J lost 7 bases; unmatched junction nucleotides: 14. Germline CDR1 and CDR2: MGHRA and YSYEKL. This CDR3 has 17 residues.

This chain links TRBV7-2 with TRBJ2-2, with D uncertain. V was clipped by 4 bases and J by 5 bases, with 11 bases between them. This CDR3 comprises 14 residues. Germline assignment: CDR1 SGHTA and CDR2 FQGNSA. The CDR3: CASSSPLNTGELFF. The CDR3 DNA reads TGTGCCAGCAGCTCCCCACTCAATACCGGGGAGCTGTTTTTT.

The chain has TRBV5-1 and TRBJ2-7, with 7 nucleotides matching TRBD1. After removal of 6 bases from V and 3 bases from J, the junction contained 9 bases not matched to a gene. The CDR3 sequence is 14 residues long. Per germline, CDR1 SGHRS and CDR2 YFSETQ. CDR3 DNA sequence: TGCGCCAGCACCCCGGGACAGATGGGCTACGAGCAGTACTTC. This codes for CASTPGQMGYEQYF.

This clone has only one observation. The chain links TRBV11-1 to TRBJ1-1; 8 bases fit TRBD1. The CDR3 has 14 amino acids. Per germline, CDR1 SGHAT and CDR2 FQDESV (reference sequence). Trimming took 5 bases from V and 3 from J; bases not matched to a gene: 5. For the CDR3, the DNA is TGTGCCAGCAGCGGGGACAGGAAGTACACTGAAGCTTTCTTT. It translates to CASSGDRKYTEAFF.

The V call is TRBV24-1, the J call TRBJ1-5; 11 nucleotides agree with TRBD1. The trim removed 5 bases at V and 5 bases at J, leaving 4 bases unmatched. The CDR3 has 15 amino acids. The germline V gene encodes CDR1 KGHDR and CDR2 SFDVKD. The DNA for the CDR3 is TGTGCCACCAGTGTCGGGACAGGGGGTCATCAGCCCCAGCATTTT. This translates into CATSVGTGGHQPQHF.

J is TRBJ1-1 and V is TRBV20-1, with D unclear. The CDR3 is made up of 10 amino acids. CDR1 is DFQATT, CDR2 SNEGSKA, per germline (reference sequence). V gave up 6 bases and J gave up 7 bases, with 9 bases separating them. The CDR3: CSARRYEAFF. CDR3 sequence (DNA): TGCAGTGCGCGGAGGTATGAAGCTTTCTTT.

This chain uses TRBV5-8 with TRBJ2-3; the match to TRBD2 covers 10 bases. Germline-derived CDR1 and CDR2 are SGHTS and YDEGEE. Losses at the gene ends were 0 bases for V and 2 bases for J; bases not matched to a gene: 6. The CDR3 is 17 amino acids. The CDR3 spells CASSLVGAGGPTDTQYF. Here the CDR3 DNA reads TGTGCCAGCAGCTTGGTCGGAGCGGGGGGGCCCACAGATACGCAGTATTTT.

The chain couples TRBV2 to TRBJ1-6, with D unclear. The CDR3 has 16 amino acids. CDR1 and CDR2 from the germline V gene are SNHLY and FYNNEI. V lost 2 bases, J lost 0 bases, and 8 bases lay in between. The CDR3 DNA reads TGTGCCAGCAGTGAAAATCGTATCTCCTATAATTCACCCCTCCACTTT. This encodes CASSENRISYNSPLHF.

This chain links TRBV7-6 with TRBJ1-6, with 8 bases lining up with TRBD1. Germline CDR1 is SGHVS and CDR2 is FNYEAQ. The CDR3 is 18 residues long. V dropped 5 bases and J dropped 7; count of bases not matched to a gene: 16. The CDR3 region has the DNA TGTGCCAGCAGCCCTACCCAGAAGGGCGCAGGGGGCAATTCACCCCTCCACTTT. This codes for CASSPTQKGAGGNSPLHF. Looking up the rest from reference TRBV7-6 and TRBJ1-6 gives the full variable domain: GAGVSQSPRYKVTKRGQDVALRCDPISGHVSLYWYRQALGQGPEFLTYFNYEAQQDKSGLPNDRFSAERPEGSISTLTIQRTEQRDSAMYRCASSPTQKGAGGNSPLHFGNGTRLTVT.

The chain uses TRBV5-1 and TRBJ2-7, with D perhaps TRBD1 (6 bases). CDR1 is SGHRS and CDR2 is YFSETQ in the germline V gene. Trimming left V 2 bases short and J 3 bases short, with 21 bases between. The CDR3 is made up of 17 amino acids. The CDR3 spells CASSLTTGLIRIYEQYF. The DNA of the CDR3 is TGCGCCAGCAGCTTAACGACAGGACTTATCCGAATCTACGAGCAGTACTTC. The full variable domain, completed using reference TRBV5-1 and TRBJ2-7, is KAGVTQTPRYLIKTRGQQVTLSCSPISGHRSVSWYQQTPGQGLQFLFEYFSETQRNKGNFPGRFSGRQFSNSRSEMNVSTLELGDSALYLCASSLTTGLIRIYEQYFGPGTRLTVT.

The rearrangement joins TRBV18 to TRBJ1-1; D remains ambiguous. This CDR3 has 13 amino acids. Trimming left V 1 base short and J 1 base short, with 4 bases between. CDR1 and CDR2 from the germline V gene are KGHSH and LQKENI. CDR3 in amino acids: CASSPQRNTEAFF. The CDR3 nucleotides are TGTGCCAGCTCACCACAGCGGAACACTGAAGCTTTCTTT. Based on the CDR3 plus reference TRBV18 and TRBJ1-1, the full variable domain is NAGVMQNPRHLVRRRGQEARLRCSPMKGHSHVYWYRQLPEEGLKFMVYLQKENIIDESGMPKERFSAEFPKEGPSILRIQQVVRGDSAAYFCASSPQRNTEAFFGQGTRLTVV.

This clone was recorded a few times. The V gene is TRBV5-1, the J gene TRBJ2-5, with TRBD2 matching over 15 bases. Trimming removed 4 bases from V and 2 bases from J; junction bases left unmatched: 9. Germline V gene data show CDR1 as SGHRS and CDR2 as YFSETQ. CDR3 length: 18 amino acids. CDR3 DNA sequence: TGCGCCAGCAGCCGGCAAGGACTAGCGGGGGGGCTACAAGAGACCCAGTACTTC. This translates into CASSRQGLAGGLQETQYF.

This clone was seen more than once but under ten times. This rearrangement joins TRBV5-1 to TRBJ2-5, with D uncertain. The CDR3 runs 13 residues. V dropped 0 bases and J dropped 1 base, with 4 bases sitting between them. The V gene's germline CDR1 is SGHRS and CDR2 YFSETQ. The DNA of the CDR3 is TGCGCCAGCAGCTTGGACACCCAAGAGACCCAGTACTTC. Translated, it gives CASSLDTQETQYF. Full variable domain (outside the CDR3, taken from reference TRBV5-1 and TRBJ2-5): KAGVTQTPRYLIKTRGQQVTLSCSPISGHRSVSWYQQTPGQGLQFLFEYFSETQRNKGNFPGRFSGRQFSNSRSEMNVSTLELGDSALYLCASSLDTQETQYFGPGTRLLVL.

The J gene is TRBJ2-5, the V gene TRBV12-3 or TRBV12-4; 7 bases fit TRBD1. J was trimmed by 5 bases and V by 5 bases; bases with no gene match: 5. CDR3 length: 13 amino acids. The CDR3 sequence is CASSRGPGETQYF. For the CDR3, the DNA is TGTGCCAGCAGTAGGGGGCCGGGGGAGACCCAGTACTTC.

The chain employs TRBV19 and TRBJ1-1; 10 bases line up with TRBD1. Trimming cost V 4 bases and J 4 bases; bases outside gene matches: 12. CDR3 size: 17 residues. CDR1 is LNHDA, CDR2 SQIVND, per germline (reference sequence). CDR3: CASSNPDRGPRSTEAFF. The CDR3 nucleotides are TGTGCCAGTAGTAACCCCGACAGGGGGCCGCGGAGCACTGAAGCTTTCTTT.

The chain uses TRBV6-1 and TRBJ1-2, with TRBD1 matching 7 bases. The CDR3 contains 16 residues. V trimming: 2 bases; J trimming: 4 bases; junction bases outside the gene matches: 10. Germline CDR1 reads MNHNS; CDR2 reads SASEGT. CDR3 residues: CASSERRQGLAYGYTF. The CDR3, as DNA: TGTGCCAGCAGTGAAAGAAGACAGGGTCTCGCCTATGGCTACACCTTC.

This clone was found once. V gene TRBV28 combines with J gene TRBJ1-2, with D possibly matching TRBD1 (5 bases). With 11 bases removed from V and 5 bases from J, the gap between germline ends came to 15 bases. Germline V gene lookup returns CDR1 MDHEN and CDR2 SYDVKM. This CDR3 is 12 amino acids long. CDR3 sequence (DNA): TGTGCCTGCTACAGGTCCGCGTATGGCTACACCTTC. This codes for CACYRSAYGYTF.

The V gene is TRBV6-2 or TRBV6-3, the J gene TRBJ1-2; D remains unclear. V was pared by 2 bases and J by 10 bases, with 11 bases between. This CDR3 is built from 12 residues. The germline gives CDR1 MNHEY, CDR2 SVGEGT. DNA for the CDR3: TGTGCCAGCAGTTACGGTAAAGAGGACTACACCTTC. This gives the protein CASSYGKEDYTF.

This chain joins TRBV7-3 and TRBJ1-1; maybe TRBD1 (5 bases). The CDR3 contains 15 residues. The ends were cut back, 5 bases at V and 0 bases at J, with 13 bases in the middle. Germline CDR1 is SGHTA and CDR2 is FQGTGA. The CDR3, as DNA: TGTGCCAGCAGCCATAACACAGGATTGAACACTGAAGCTTTCTTT. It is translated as CASSHNTGLNTEAFF.

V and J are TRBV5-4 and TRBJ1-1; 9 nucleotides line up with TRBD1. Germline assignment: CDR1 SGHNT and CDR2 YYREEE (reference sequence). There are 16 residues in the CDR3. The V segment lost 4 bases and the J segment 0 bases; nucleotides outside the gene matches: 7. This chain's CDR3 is CASSKGQGPMNTEAFF. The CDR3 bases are TGTGCCAGCAGCAAGGGACAGGGCCCAATGAACACTGAAGCTTTCTTT.

The CDR3 nucleotides read TGTGCCAGCAGCCCACCCTTGGACAGGTCCTATGGCTACACCTTC. It encodes CASSPPLDRSYGYTF. J is TRBJ1-2 and V is TRBV9, with TRBD1 matching 7 bases. Trimming removed 4 bases from V and 4 bases from J; junction bases left unmatched: 10. The CDR3 runs to 15 residues. Germline loops: CDR1 SGDLS, CDR2 YYNGEE.